The 29 T cell receptor beta chains reported below all come from one sample, sequenced in a study of T cell repertoires in cytomegalovirus infection. One entry per CDR3 protein, called by TCRdb with MiXCR from the reads. The profile covers approximately 500,000 distinct CDR3 sequences, with 33% appearing a single time and about 17% taken by the ten largest. These receptors' antigens are unknown. The specimen comprised cultured PBMCs, sampled from culture after CMV antigen stimulation. The receptor source for this set is a human donor in good health (CMV status not recorded). Some clones in this sample may be carry-over from other donors' samples.

This clonotype was seen just once. The rearrangement joins TRBV10-3 to TRBJ1-2, with unresolved D. Trimming took 2 bases from V and 5 from J, leaving 12 bases between them. The germline V gene encodes CDR1 ENHRY and CDR2 SYGVKD. The CDR3 is made up of 14 amino acids. The CDR3 DNA follows: TGTGCCATCAGTGAGAGGTCAGGCTTATATGGCTACACCTTC. Protein sequence: CAISERSGLYGYTF.

This chain uses TRBV6-6 with TRBJ2-2; D is unresolved. The germline gives CDR1 MNHNY, CDR2 SVGAGI (reference sequence). Between the trimmed V and J ends, which lost 10 bases and 8 bases, there was a span of 8 bases. This CDR3 has 10 amino acids. CDR3 DNA sequence: TGTGCCACGTGGCTGGGGGAGCTGTTTTTT. Encoded protein: CATWLGELFF.

This clonotype was detected ten times or more. The chain carries TRBV7-8 and TRBJ1-5; D gene unclear. CDR3 length: 14 amino acids. Per germline, CDR1 SGHVS and CDR2 FQNEAQ. V lost 1 base and J 8 bases, leaving 12 bases between the germline ends. Here the CDR3 reads CASSLVRGSKPQHF. In DNA, the CDR3 is TGTGCCAGCAGCTTAGTCCGGGGTAGTAAGCCCCAGCATTTT.

This clonotype was detected a few times. This rearrangement joins TRBV12-3 or TRBV12-4 to TRBJ1-1; D may be TRBD1 (5 bases). V lost 5 bases to trimming and J lost 5 bases, with 15 bases between them. The CDR3 consists of 14 residues. The CDR3 nucleotides are TGTGCCAGCAGTCCGGACGGGGCATGGACTGAAGCTTTCTTT. Protein sequence: CASSPDGAWTEAFF.

This clonotype came up a few times. This sequence joins TRBV29-1 and TRBJ2-1; TRBD1 is a possible D gene (6 bases). V shed 0 bases and J shed 5 bases, with 14 bases lying between them. Germline CDR1 and CDR2: SQVTM and ANQGSEA. CDR3 length equals 15 residues. CDR3 in amino acids: CSVEDGDKPNNEQFF. CDR3 in DNA: TGCAGCGTTGAAGATGGGGACAAACCGAACAATGAGCAGTTCTTC.

This clonotype appeared many times. The chain couples TRBV10-3 to TRBJ1-5, with D hard to call. Trimming stripped 5 bases from V and 4 bases from J, with 15 bases between. Germline CDR1 is ENHRY and CDR2 is SYGVKD. CDR3 length: 15 residues. CDR3 nucleotides: TGTGCCATCAGTCCCCAAACGGGGAGGAATCAGCCCCAGCATTTT. Translated, it gives CAISPQTGRNQPQHF.

The DNA of the CDR3 is TGTGCCCGCGATTTGGATGCAGAGACCCAGTACTTC. It specifies CARDLDAETQYF. The rearrangement joins TRBV30 to TRBJ2-5; D gene uncertain. Germline values: CDR1 GTSNPN, CDR2 SVGIG (reference sequence). The CDR3 loop spans 12 amino acids. V was shortened by 8 bases and J by 4 bases, with 14 bases between the two germline ends.

This chain uses TRBV15 with TRBJ2-1, with 11 bases that match TRBD2. Germline CDR1 LNHNV, CDR2 YYDKDF (reference sequence). The CDR3 contains 18 residues. Trimming took 0 bases from V and 12 from J; bases not matched to a gene: 16. CDR3 protein: CATSRDIAGLAGLVAQFF. CDR3 DNA sequence: TGTGCCACCAGCAGAGATATCGCCGGACTAGCGGGCCTAGTTGCGCAGTTCTTC.

This sequence joins TRBV9 and TRBJ1-4; TRBD1 agrees at 7 bases. This CDR3 is 16 amino acids long. From germline, CDR1 is SGDLS and CDR2 YYNGEE. V lost 0 bases to trimming and J lost 4 bases; unmatched junction nucleotides: 6. In DNA, the CDR3 is TGTGCCAGCAGCGTAGCTCCGGGACAGAATAATGAAAAACTGTTTTTT. This gives the protein CASSVAPGQNNEKLFF. The full variable domain, in which reference TRBV9 and TRBJ1-4 provide the parts outside the CDR3, is DSGVTQTPKHLITATGQRVTLRCSPRSGDLSVYWYQQSLDQGLQFLIQYYNGEERAKGNILERFSAQQFPDLHSELNLSSLELGDSALYFCASSVAPGQNNEKLFFGSGTQLSVL.

The chain employs TRBV6-2 or TRBV6-3 and TRBJ2-7; 8 bases are a match to TRBD2. The CDR3 sequence is 14 residues long. J lost 4 bases, V lost 3 bases, and 5 bases had no gene match. Germline values: CDR1 MNHEY, CDR2 SVGEGT. This chain's CDR3 is CASSYRGLVYEQYF. The CDR3, as DNA: TGTGCCAGCAGTTATCGGGGACTAGTTTACGAGCAGTACTTC.

Many counts were recorded for this clonotype. The rearrangement links TRBV7-6 to TRBJ2-7, with D perhaps TRBD1 (5 bases). Trimming shortened V by 7 bases and J by 4 bases, and 17 bases separated the two germline ends. The CDR3 runs to 14 residues. Germline CDR1 is SGHVS and CDR2 is FNYEAQ. CDR3 coding DNA: TGTGCCAGCACCCCGCGCCAGGGCTGGTACGAGCAGTACTTC. Translated, it gives CASTPRQGWYEQYF. Full variable domain (outside the CDR3, taken from reference TRBV7-6 and TRBJ2-7): GAGVSQSPRYKVTKRGQDVALRCDPISGHVSLYWYRQALGQGPEFLTYFNYEAQQDKSGLPNDRFSAERPEGSISTLTIQRTEQRDSAMYRCASTPRQGWYEQYFGPGTRLTVT.

V usage is TRBV12-3 or TRBV12-4 and J usage is TRBJ2-4, with 8 bases fitting TRBD2. The CDR3 covers 19 residues. J lost 0 bases, V lost 2 bases, and 12 bases had no gene match. The CDR3 sequence is CASSLYPASGQLAKNIQYF. In DNA form, the CDR3 reads TGTGCCAGCAGTTTATACCCGGCTAGCGGGCAACTAGCCAAAAACATTCAGTACTTC.

A remark on this clonotype: A read error may account for a junction end that differs from germline. The rearrangement links TRBV6-1 to TRBJ1-5, with D possibly TRBD1 on 5 matching bases. The CDR3 is 16 amino acids. Germline values: CDR1 MNHNS, CDR2 SASEGT. CDR3 sequence (DNA): TGTGCCAGCAGTCAAGCCTCGGGGGGGGTCAATCAGCCCCAGCATTTT. This encodes CASSQASGGVNQPQHF.

This clonotype came up many times. The chain employs TRBV5-1 and TRBJ2-3; possible D gene TRBD1, 6 bases. The germline V gene encodes CDR1 SGHRS and CDR2 YFSETQ. CDR3 size: 15 residues. V was trimmed by 1 base and J by 2 bases, leaving 11 bases between them. CDR3 amino acids: CASSLRGQPTDTQYF. The CDR3, as DNA: TGCGCCAGCAGCTTGAGAGGACAGCCCACAGATACGCAGTATTTT.

This clonotype has only a few counts. The chain carries TRBV18 and TRBJ2-2; no clear D. The CDR3 loop spans 13 amino acids. Germline V CDR1 and CDR2: KGHSH, LQKENI. Deletions cut 1 base from V and 8 bases from J, with 8 bases between. DNA for the CDR3: TGTGCCAGCTCACCACACGAGGAGGGGGAGCTGTTTTTT. Its translation: CASSPHEEGELFF.

This clonotype turned up a few times. This chain links TRBV7-9 with TRBJ1-4; D gene unclear. The CDR3 spans 14 residues. Germline loops: CDR1 SEHNR, CDR2 FQNEAQ (reference sequence). V was cut by 2 bases and J by 5 bases, with 9 bases left in between. The CDR3: CASSLRSANEKLFF. The CDR3 region has the DNA TGTGCCAGCAGCTTAAGGTCGGCCAATGAAAAACTGTTTTTT.

This sequence joins TRBV4-1 and TRBJ2-6; D gene ambiguous. Trimming removed 6 bases at V and 1 base at J, with 10 bases between. CDR3 size: 15 residues. Per the germline V gene, CDR1 is MGHRA and CDR2 is YSYEKL. The DNA for the CDR3 is TGCGCCAGCAGGGTTCGGGCATCTGGGGCCAACGTCCTGACTTTC. Translating gives CASRVRASGANVLTF.

The genes are TRBV7-2 and TRBJ2-5; a possible D gene is TRBD1 (8 bases). The CDR3 sequence is 16 residues long. The V end was cut by 3 bases, the J end by 4 bases, with 18 bases between. The germline CDR1 and CDR2 sequences are SGHTA and FQGNSA. The CDR3 DNA follows: TGTGCCAGCAGCTTTGACAGGGGAGGGGGACGAGAGACCCAGTACTTC. Its translation: CASSFDRGGGRETQYF.

The J gene is TRBJ1-1, the V gene TRBV9; D may be TRBD1 (6 bases). The germline CDR1 and CDR2 sequences are SGDLS and YYNGEE. The CDR3 spans 13 residues. Trimming removed 0 bases from V and 5 bases from J, with 8 bases in between. The CDR3 sequence: CASSVEQGTEAFF. The CDR3 DNA follows: TGTGCCAGCAGCGTAGAACAGGGAACTGAAGCTTTCTTT.

This clonotype was counted only a few times. An end of the junction does not agree with germline; a read error may underlie this. The V call is TRBV2, the J call TRBJ2-1, with 12 bases that match TRBD2. The CDR3 is 13 residues long. Germline CDR1 is SNHLY and CDR2 is FYNNEI. DNA for the CDR3: TGTGCCAGCAGAGAAGGACTAGCGGGAACGCAGTTCTTC. This translates into CASREGLAGTQFF.

The gene calls are TRBV28 and TRBJ1-2; no reliable D call. Germline-derived CDR1 and CDR2 are MDHEN and SYDVKM. The CDR3 totals 13 residues. V was shortened by 4 bases and J by 5 bases, with 11 bases between the two germline ends. The CDR3 DNA is TGTGCCAGCAGTTATTACAGCGTTTATGGCTACACCTTC. Translating gives CASSYYSVYGYTF.

This chain connects TRBV6-1 to TRBJ2-5, with 9 nucleotides matching TRBD1. The CDR3 totals 14 residues. With V trimmed by 1 base and J by 3 bases, 0 bases remained unmatched. The V gene's germline CDR1 is MNHNS and CDR2 SASEGT. For the CDR3, the DNA is TGTGCCAGCAGTGAAGGGACAGGGGAAGAGACCCAGTACTTC. Protein product: CASSEGTGEETQYF.

This clonotype was counted many times. The CDR3 reads CASSYWQEIGQPQHF. In nucleotides, the CDR3 is TGTGCCAGCAGTTATTGGCAGGAAATTGGACAGCCCCAGCATTTT. This chain connects TRBV6-2 or TRBV6-3 to TRBJ1-5; D uncertain. Germline assignment: CDR1 MNHEY and CDR2 SVGEGT. The CDR3 is made up of 15 amino acids. The ends were cut back, 3 bases at V and 7 bases at J, with 16 bases in the middle.

This chain's CDR3 is CASRPGKGSKADTQYF. The DNA of the CDR3 is TGTGCCAGCAGACCCGGGAAGGGGAGCAAGGCAGATACGCAGTATTTT. This chain links TRBV3-1 with TRBJ2-3; possibly TRBD1 or TRBD2 for D (5 bases each). V lost 6 bases, J lost 4 bases, and 20 bases lay in between. The CDR3 consists of 16 residues. Per the germline V gene, CDR1 is LGHDT and CDR2 is YNNKEL (reference sequence).

The chain joins TRBV15 to TRBJ2-5, with TRBD2 matching over 12 bases. V lost 3 bases and J lost 5; bases outside the gene matches: 13. CDR1 and CDR2 from the germline V gene are LNHNV and YYDKDF (reference sequence). This CDR3 is built from 18 residues. DNA of the CDR3: TGTGCCACCAGCAGCAGGATAGGAGGACTAGCGGGAAGTGAGACCCAGTACTTC. Translated, it gives CATSSRIGGLAGSETQYF.

This sequence joins TRBV4-3 and TRBJ2-7; the match to TRBD2 covers 11 bases. Germline V gene data show CDR1 as LGHNA and CDR2 as YSLEER. CDR3 size: 21 residues. V was clipped by 8 bases and J by 3 bases; unmatched bases: 27. In DNA form, the CDR3 reads TGCGCCAGCTCTGTGACTAGCGGGGAGAACTGTAAAAGCCCTAAGATCTACGAGCAGTACGTC. It yields the protein CASSVTSGENCKSPKIYEQYV.

In DNA form, the CDR3 reads TGTGCCAGCAGCTTATTCCCCCGGGTGGACAGGGGTATCGAGACCCAGTACTTC. It codes for CASSLFPRVDRGIETQYF. J is TRBJ2-5 and V is TRBV11-1; TRBD1 aligns across 9 bases. J gave up 5 bases and V 2 bases, and 15 bases lay outside the gene matches. The CDR3 runs to 18 residues. Germline V gene data show CDR1 as SGHAT and CDR2 as FQDESV (reference sequence).

This clonotype was detected once. This sequence joins TRBV28 and TRBJ1-2; unclear D gene. CDR1 and CDR2 (germline): MDHEN, SYDVKM. There are 15 residues in the CDR3. V lost 6 bases and J lost 4, with 18 bases in between. CDR3 coding DNA: TGTGCCAGCAGGGTTGCGGCCATCTCTTTCTATGGCTACACCTTC. This codes for CASRVAAISFYGYTF.

This clonotype was detected many times. CDR3 protein: CASSSVDPYNEQFF. CDR3 DNA sequence: TGTGCCAGCAGTTCCGTTGACCCGTACAATGAGCAGTTCTTC. The gene calls are TRBV12-3 or TRBV12-4 and TRBJ2-1; D not resolved. CDR3 length: 14 residues. Trimming pared 4 bases from V and 4 bases from J, leaving 11 bases between.